Listed here are 10 T cell receptor beta chains from one sample, sequenced in a study of blood T cell repertoires in COVID-19. Clones were sequenced by immunoSEQ multiplex PCR, and TCRdb holds only the in-frame ones, with some missing. This sample has 320,000 or so clones, with roughly 87% found just once. The sample taken for sequencing was PBMCs or T cells enriched from blood (not recorded which). The receptors were gathered from a woman under 40 who had recovered from COVID-19.

J is TRBJ1-3 and V is TRBV5-4; D may be TRBD1 (5 bases). In germline, CDR1 is SGHNT, CDR2 YYREEE (reference sequence). The germline V and J ends were trimmed by 5 bases and 2 bases, with 11 bases remaining between them. CDR3 length equals 14 residues. The CDR3 spells CASSPGGAGNTIYF. The CDR3 DNA follows: TGTGCCAGCAGTCCCGGGGGGGCTGGAAACACCATATATTTT. The full variable domain, rest sourced from reference TRBV5-4 and TRBJ1-3, is ETGVTQSPTHLIKTRGQQVTLRCSSQSGHNTVSWYQQALGQGPQFIFQYYREEENGRGNFPPRFSGLQFPNYSSELNVNALELDDSALYLCASSPGGAGNTIYFGEGSWLTVV.

This clone has more than one count but fewer than ten. The CDR3 DNA is TGTGCCAGCAGCCCAGGACAGGGGGCGAACACTGAAGCTTTCTTT. Residues: CASSPGQGANTEAFF. This chain connects TRBV4-2 to TRBJ1-1; 11 bases align to TRBD1. The CDR3 has 15 residues. With V trimmed by 4 bases and J by 1 base, 2 bases remained unmatched. Germline V gives CDR1 LGHNA, CDR2 YNFKEQ.

The chain has TRBV10-3 and TRBJ1-1, with no clear D. Trimming took 2 bases from V and 12 from J, leaving 13 bases between them. The CDR3 extends over 12 amino acids. CDR1 is ENHRY and CDR2 is SYGVKD in the germline V gene. The CDR3 DNA follows: TGTGCCATCAGTGAGGGGGAGGGAAGGACTTTCTTT. Encoded protein: CAISEGEGRTFF.

The chain has TRBV3-1 (or the pseudogene TRBV3-2) and TRBJ2-3, with 9 bases fitting TRBD2. The CDR3 sequence is 15 residues long. Germline values: CDR1 LGHDT, CDR2 YNNKEL (reference sequence). With 5 bases clipped from V and 8 bases from J, the junction kept 11 bases outside the gene matches. In DNA, the CDR3 is TGTGCCAGCAGCTCGCGCGGGGGGGTCCTGGGTACGCAGTATTTT. Amino acid sequence: CASSSRGGVLGTQYF.

The CDR3 protein is CASSLKGVSNTGELFF. As DNA, the CDR3 is TGTGCCAGCAGCTTAAAGGGGGTCTCGAACACCGGGGAGCTGTTTTTT. The rearrangement joins TRBV7-9 to TRBJ2-2, with D possibly being TRBD1 (6 bases). The ends were cut back, 2 bases at V and 0 bases at J, with 10 bases in the middle. The CDR3 consists of 16 residues. CDR1 SEHNR and CDR2 FQNEAQ come from the germline V gene (reference sequence).

This clone has only a few counts. CDR3 region: CASSLTTVIGGYTF. The DNA of the CDR3 is TGTGCCAGCAGTTTAACGACCGTAATCGGGGGCTACACCTTC. This rearrangement joins TRBV28 to TRBJ1-2; D unclear. The CDR3 covers 14 residues. The V end lost 2 bases, the J end lost 8 bases, and 15 bases lay between the germline ends. Germline V gene data show CDR1 as MDHEN and CDR2 as SYDVKM.

The chain couples TRBV19 to TRBJ1-5, with D uncertain. Trimming took off 6 bases at V and 3 bases at J, with 9 bases between the two ends. Germline lookup yields CDR1 LNHDA and CDR2 SQIVND (reference sequence). The CDR3 sequence is 13 residues long. CDR3 loop: CASRSTPNQPQHF. The CDR3 DNA follows: TGTGCCAGTAGATCGACACCCAATCAGCCCCAGCATTTT.

This clone was counted a single time. The chain has TRBV28 and TRBJ1-5, with a tentative D call TRBD1 (6 bases). Germline V gene sequence: CDR1 MDHEN, CDR2 SYDVKM. This CDR3 is built from 13 residues. V was pared by 11 bases and J by 1 base, with 12 bases between. CDR3 sequence: CAAGQFSNQPQHF. The CDR3 DNA follows: TGTGCCGCCGGACAGTTCAGCAATCAGCCCCAGCATTTT.

J is TRBJ1-3 and V is TRBV2; the match to TRBD1 covers 7 bases. Germline values: CDR1 SNHLY, CDR2 FYNNEI. The length of the CDR3 is 14 residues. The CDR3 nucleotides are TGTACGATCCGGCGGGACAGCTCTGGAAACACCATATATTTT. Protein: CTIRRDSSGNTIYF.

This clone showed up just a few times. The V gene is TRBV2, the J gene TRBJ2-2; a weak D match, TRBD1 (5 bases). The CDR3 consists of 18 residues. CDR1 is SNHLY, CDR2 FYNNEI, per germline. Trimming pared 2 bases from V and 1 base from J, leaving 17 bases between. CDR3 in amino acids: CASSELFDRHENTGELFF. The CDR3 DNA reads as TGTGCCAGCAGTGAATTATTCGACAGACACGAGAACACCGGGGAGCTGTTTTTT.